This is a list of T cell receptor beta chains from one sample in a study of PD-L1 blockade in urothelial cancer. Only in-frame clones appear in the TCRdb table, and some are missing; sequencing was by immunoSEQ multiplex PCR. This sample has some 56,000 clones, with 65% to 90% found just once. Specimen: PBMCs, collected around atezolizumab (anti-PD-L1) treatment. These receptors came from a man between 65 and 85 years old with urothelial cancer. The CDR3 runs from the conserved cysteine through the conserved F or W. The D gene is left open where the match is weak. Some rows mark clone size as missing; the rest say once, few, many or name a class of expanded clone.

v_call,j_call,clone_size,d_call,cdr3_aa,cdr3_nt
TRBV25-1,TRBJ2-1,-,-,CASSVAGAEQFF,TGTGCCAGCAGCGTGGCGGGTGCTGAGCAGTTCTTC
TRBV28,TRBJ2-7,-,-,CASSFYTGQGEQYF,TGTGCCAGCAGTTTCTACACAGGGCAGGGGGAGCAGTACTTC
TRBV18,TRBJ2-5,-,TRBD2,CASSLNSGVQETQYF,TGTGCCAGCTCACTGAATAGCGGGGTTCAAGAGACCCAGTACTTC
TRBV28,TRBJ2-7,-,TRBD1,CASSFRGQHRGWYEQYF,TGTGCCAGCAGTTTCCGGGGGCAGCACAGGGGGTGGTACGAGCAGTACTTC
TRBV5-1,TRBJ1-1,-,TRBD1,CASSLVAGGNTEAFF,TGCGCCAGCAGCTTGGTAGCAGGGGGAAACACTGAAGCTTTCTTT
TRBV9,TRBJ1-3,-,-,CASSQTSRGSGNTIYF,TGTGCCAGCAGCCAGACATCCCGGGGCTCTGGAAACACCATATATTTT
TRBV2,TRBJ2-7,once,TRBD2,CASKAGEGLYEQYF,TGTGCCAGCAAAGCGGGAGAGGGACTCTACGAGCAGTACTTC
TRBV25-1,TRBJ1-1,-,-,CASSQIPNTEAFF,TGTGCCAGCTCCCAGATACCCAACACTGAAGCTTTCTTT
TRBV5-6,TRBJ2-2,-,-,CASSLLTVSGSPGELFF,TGTGCCAGCAGCTTGCTAACTGTGTCAGGGTCCCCCGGGGAGCTGTTTTTT
TRBV5-4,TRBJ1-1,-,TRBD1,CASSLEDRGSGNTEAFF,TGTGCCAGCAGCTTGGAGGACAGGGGGAGCGGGAACACTGAAGCTTTCTTT
TRBV2,TRBJ2-7,-,-,CASRTDGSSYEQYF,TGTGCCAGCAGGACGGACGGGAGCTCCTACGAGCAGTACTTC
TRBV28,TRBJ1-2,-,-,CATTGSMSGYTF,TGTGCCACCACAGGGTCGATGAGCGGCTACACCTTC
TRBV29-1,TRBJ2-5,-,-,CSVDWQQETQYF,TGCAGCGTTGATTGGCAGCAAGAGACCCAGTACTTC
TRBV28,TRBJ2-7,-,TRBD2,CASSPGLAGKPYEQYF,TGTGCCAGCAGTCCCGGACTAGCGGGAAAGCCCTACGAGCAGTACTTC
TRBV7-2,TRBJ2-3,-,TRBD2,CASSWTSGRTDTQYF,TGTGCCAGCAGCTGGACCAGCGGGAGGACAGATACGCAGTATTTT